This is a list of T cell receptor beta chains from one sample in a study of human T cells and chemical hapten exposure. A single record per CDR3 protein comes from TCRdb applying MiXCR to the RACE reads. Among under 200,000 distinct CDR3 sequences listed, about 27% were seen once. The specimen was whole blood, collected in connection with sensitization to the hapten diphenylcyclopropenone (DPC). These receptors all come from a young woman with alopecia areata. Some clones in this sample may be carry-over from other donors' samples. The CDR3 runs from the conserved cysteine through the conserved F or W. A D gene is named only where the DNA matches it firmly. Where a row states a size, it is once, few, many or the class of an expanded clone; other rows omit it.

cdr3_length | clone_size | j_call | d_call | v_call | cdr3_nt | cdr3_aa
15 | NA | TRBJ1-1 | NA | TRBV4-3 | TGCGCCAGCAGCCAAAGAGGTATGAGGGTCACTGAAGCTTTCTTT | CASSQRGMRVTEAFF
13 | many | TRBJ2-3 | NA | TRBV7-9 | TGTGCCAGCAGCTGGGTTATGGCAGATACGCAGTATTTT | CASSWVMADTQYF
15 | few | TRBJ2-3 | NA | TRBV9 | TGTGCCAGCAGCCCCGGGACCTTAGAGGCAGATACGCAGTATTTT | CASSPGTLEADTQYF
18 | NA | TRBJ2-5 | NA | TRBV5-1 | TGCGCCAGCAGCCCCCGACAGGGAGGCGGCCTAAGTCAAGAGACCCAGTACTTC | CASSPRQGGGLSQETQYF
13 | NA | TRBJ2-5 | NA | TRBV7-9 | TGTGCCAGCACCCCAACGGGGACGGAGACCCAGTACTTC | CASTPTGTETQYF
16 | few | TRBJ1-1 | NA | TRBV29-1 | TGCAGCGTTGAACCCGGATTCGCCCCGATGAACACTGAAGCTTTCTTT | CSVEPGFAPMNTEAFF
14 | NA | TRBJ1-6 | NA | TRBV6-2/TRBV6-3 | TGTGCCAGCAGACCGGTGACCGTAGATTCACCCCTCCACTTT | CASRPVTVDSPLHF
13 | NA | TRBJ2-2 | NA | TRBV6-6 | TGTGCCAGCAGCCGAGCCTTATCCGGGGAGCTGTTTTTT | CASSRALSGELFF
13 | NA | TRBJ1-1 | NA | TRBV10-2 | TGCGCCAGCAGTGAGTGGGCGAACACTGAAGCTTTCTTT | CASSEWANTEAFF
13 | few | TRBJ1-3 | TRBD1 | TRBV20-1 | TGCAGTGCCAGCGGAGGGGGCGCTAACACCATATATTTT | CSASGGGANTIYF
16 | NA | TRBJ2-1 | TRBD2 | TRBV20-1 | TGCAGTGCTAGTTATTCCGGGGCGGGGGGCTACAATGAGCAGTTCTTC | CSASYSGAGGYNEQFF
17 | NA | TRBJ2-3 | NA | TRBV9 | TGTGCCAGCAGCGTATTGACGGATACCTCTAGCACAGATACGCAGTATTTT | CASSVLTDTSSTDTQYF
16 | few | TRBJ2-7 | NA | TRBV9 | TGTGCCAGCAGCGTAGCTGTGGAGCCGAGCTCCTACGAGCAGTACTTC | CASSVAVEPSSYEQYF
14 | NA | TRBJ2-7 | NA | TRBV7-2 | TGTGCCAGCAGCTTAAGAGGGAGCCACTACGAGCAGTACTTC | CASSLRGSHYEQYF
14 | few | TRBJ1-2 | NA | TRBV7-9 | TGTGCCAGCAGCTTAGAGGCCGGACTCTATGGCTACACCTTC | CASSLEAGLYGYTF
13 | few | TRBJ2-1 | NA | TRBV2 | TGTGCCAGCAGTGAATTCGTTTACAATGAGCAGTTCTTC | CASSEFVYNEQFF
15 | NA | TRBJ2-5 | TRBD1 | TRBV4-1 | TGCGCCAGCAGCCAAGAAGGGACAGGGGCAGAGACCCAGTACTTC | CASSQEGTGAETQYF
14 | few | TRBJ2-7 | NA | TRBV18 | TGTGCCAGCTCACCAGAGGGTTACTCCTACGAGCAGTACTTC | CASSPEGYSYEQYF
14 | once | TRBJ2-3 | TRBD2 | TRBV9 | TGTGCCAGCAGCGTAGAGGGCGGGGGGGATACGCAGTATTTT | CASSVEGGGDTQYF
13 | NA | TRBJ2-4 | TRBD1 | TRBV4-3 | TGCGCCAGCAGCCAAGTAACAGGGGGAATTCAGTACTTC | CASSQVTGGIQYF
15 | many | TRBJ2-2 | NA | TRBV9 | TGTGCCAGCAGCGTAGGGGGCAAAGTTGGCGGGGAGCTGTTTTTT | CASSVGGKVGGELFF
13 | NA | TRBJ2-5 | NA | TRBV4-3 | TGCGCCAGCAGCCAATACGGCCAAGAGACCCAGTACTTC | CASSQYGQETQYF
13 | once | TRBJ2-7 | NA | TRBV27 | TGTGCCAGCAGTTTCTTACAGGGCTTAGAGCAGTACTTC | CASSFLQGLEQYF
16 | NA | TRBJ2-2 | TRBD1 | TRBV6-2/TRBV6-3 | TGTGCCAGCAGTTACCCTCCACAGGGGTACACCGGGGAGCTGTTTTTT | CASSYPPQGYTGELFF
13 | NA | TRBJ1-1 | NA | TRBV2 | TGTGCCAGCACCCGCGGAGGGGGCACTGAAGCTTTCTTT | CASTRGGGTEAFF
13 | NA | TRBJ1-2 | NA | TRBV7-8 | TGTGCCAGCAGCTTTGGCCCGAACTATGGCTACACCTTC | CASSFGPNYGYTF
12 | few | TRBJ2-3 | NA | TRBV20-1 | TGCAGTGCTAGGGGCAGGGAAGATACGCAGTATTTT | CSARGREDTQYF
16 | NA | TRBJ2-6 | NA | TRBV25-1 | TGTGCCAGCAGTGGAAACCCAGGGCCTGGGGCCAACGTCCTGACTTTC | CASSGNPGPGANVLTF
15 | few | TRBJ2-3 | TRBD1 | TRBV11-1 | TGTGCCAGCAGCTCTACAGGGGGGCGAGGAGATACGCAGTATTTT | CASSSTGGRGDTQYF
13 | NA | TRBJ1-2 | TRBD1 | TRBV27 | TGTGCCAGCAGTTCGGACAGGGAATACGGCTACACCTTC | CASSSDREYGYTF
14 | NA | TRBJ2-7 | NA | TRBV5-1 | TGCGCCAGCCGTAAAATCGGAACCAACTACGAGCAGTACTTC | CASRKIGTNYEQYF
15 | NA | TRBJ2-7 | NA | TRBV5-6 | TGTGCCAGCAGCGGGGGGCCGAACAGCCCCTACGAGCAGTACTTC | CASSGGPNSPYEQYF
15 | NA | TRBJ2-7 | NA | TRBV6-1 | TGTGCCAGCAGCTACTTACAGGGTCAGTCCTACGAGCAGTACTTC | CASSYLQGQSYEQYF
15 | few | TRBJ2-5 | NA | TRBV14 | TGTGCCAGCAGCCGGGTGAGGGGAGCTCAAGAGACCCAGTACTTC | CASSRVRGAQETQYF
16 | few | TRBJ2-1 | TRBD1 | TRBV7-2 | TGTGCCAGCAGCTTCCGGGACAGGGCGTACTACAATGAGCAGTTCTTC | CASSFRDRAYYNEQFF
11 | NA | TRBJ2-5 | NA | TRBV20-1 | TGCAGTGCTAGCTATGAAGAGACCCAGTACTTC | CSASYEETQYF
16 | NA | TRBJ2-1 | TRBD2 | TRBV4-3 | TGCGCCAGCAGCCTCGAGATTAGCGGGAGCTGGAATGAGCAGTTCTTC | CASSLEISGSWNEQFF
9 | many | TRBJ2-7 | NA | TRBV24-1 | TGTGCCACCGAGCACGAGCAGTACTTC | CATEHEQYF
13 | many | TRBJ1-4 | NA | TRBV29-1 | TGCAGCGCCGGAGGAGGGGTTAGGGAAAAACTGTTTTTT | CSAGGGVREKLFF
15 | NA | TRBJ2-7 | TRBD2 | TRBV29-1 | TGCAGCGTTAGCGCCCCTAGCGGGAGTTATTACGAGCAGTACTTC | CSVSAPSGSYYEQYF